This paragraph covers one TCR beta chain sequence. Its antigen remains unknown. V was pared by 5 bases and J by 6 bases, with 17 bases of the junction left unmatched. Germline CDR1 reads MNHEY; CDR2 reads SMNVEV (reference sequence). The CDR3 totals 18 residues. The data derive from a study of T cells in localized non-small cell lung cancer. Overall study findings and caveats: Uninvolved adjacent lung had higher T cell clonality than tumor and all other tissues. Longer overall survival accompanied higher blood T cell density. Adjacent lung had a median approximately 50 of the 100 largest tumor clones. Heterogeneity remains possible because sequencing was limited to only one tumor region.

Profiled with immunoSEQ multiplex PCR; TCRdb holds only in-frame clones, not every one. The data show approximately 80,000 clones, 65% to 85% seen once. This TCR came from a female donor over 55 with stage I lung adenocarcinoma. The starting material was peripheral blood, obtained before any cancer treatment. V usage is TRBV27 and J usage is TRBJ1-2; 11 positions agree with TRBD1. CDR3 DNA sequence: TGTGCCAGCAGTCTCTCAACTCTACCGGGACAGGGGGATGATGGCTACACCTTC. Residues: CASSLSTLPGQGDDGYTF.